The 17 T cell receptor beta chains listed next were all sequenced from one sample in a study of T cell repertoires in cytomegalovirus infection. MiXCR was run by TCRdb on the reads, yielding one entry per CDR3 protein. This sample has 100,000 to 150,000 distinct CDR3 sequences, with roughly 32% found just once. Their specific antigens are unknown. The material was CD8+ T cells from cultured PBMCs, obtained from culture after CMV antigen stimulation. The source is a human donor in good health (CMV status not recorded). Some clones in this sample may be carry-over from other donors' samples.

This chain links TRBV7-2 with TRBJ2-1; tentative D call: TRBD2 (5 bases). Deletions cut 1 base from V and 5 bases from J, with 15 bases between. CDR1 is SGHTA, CDR2 FQGNSA, per germline. The CDR3 is made up of 16 amino acids. The CDR3 protein is CASSLVPGLSNNEQFF. DNA for the CDR3: TGTGCCAGCAGCTTAGTTCCAGGACTGTCGAACAATGAGCAGTTCTTC.

This chain joins TRBV2 and TRBJ1-4; TRBD1 might be the D (5 bases). The CDR3 runs to 16 residues. CDR1 SNHLY and CDR2 FYNNEI come from the germline V gene. Trimming removed 2 bases at V and 5 bases at J, with 15 bases between. CDR3 in amino acids: CASSEFRPGINEKLFF. In DNA, the CDR3 is TGTGCCAGCAGTGAATTCCGGCCAGGGATAAATGAAAAACTGTTTTTT. Variable domain in full (rest from reference TRBV2 and TRBJ1-4): EPEVTQTPSHQVTQMGQEVILRCVPISNHLYFYWYRQILGQKVEFLVSFYNNEISEKSEIFDDQFSVERPDGSNFTLKIRSTKLEDSAMYFCASSEFRPGINEKLFFGSGTQLSVL.

This chain joins TRBV7-9 and TRBJ1-1; D is possibly TRBD1 (5 bases). CDR1 is SEHNR and CDR2 is FQNEAQ in the germline V gene (reference sequence). The length of the CDR3 is 15 residues. V dropped 8 bases and J dropped 4 bases, with 20 bases sitting between them. The CDR3 loop reads CASSQLGERGTEAFF. The CDR3 nucleotides are TGTGCCAGCTCTCAACTGGGGGAACGAGGCACTGAAGCTTTCTTT.

This clonotype came up many times. The chain couples TRBV7-8 to TRBJ1-1, with D maybe TRBD1 (6 bases). CDR3 length equals 16 residues. Germline-derived CDR1 and CDR2 are SGHVS and FQNEAQ. The ends were cut back, 4 bases at V and 2 bases at J, with 17 bases in the middle. The CDR3 protein is CASSSAHRVLNTEAFF. CDR3 nucleotide sequence: TGTGCCAGCAGCTCGGCCCACAGGGTCCTTAACACTGAAGCTTTCTTT.

This clonotype was counted between two and nine times. This chain links TRBV7-9 with TRBJ2-5; either TRBD1 or TRBD2 may fit D (5 bases each). With 5 bases removed from V and 5 bases from J, the gap between germline ends came to 9 bases. The germline gives CDR1 SEHNR, CDR2 FQNEAQ (reference sequence). This CDR3 is 12 amino acids long. The chain's CDR3 is CASSDGAETQYF. The DNA for the CDR3 is TGTGCCAGCAGCGACGGGGCCGAGACCCAGTACTTC.

V and J are TRBV7-9 and TRBJ2-1, with D maybe TRBD1 (6 bases). The ends were cut back, 5 bases at V and 4 bases at J, with 18 bases in the middle. In germline, CDR1 is SEHNR, CDR2 FQNEAQ (reference sequence). This CDR3 is built from 16 residues. CDR3 region: CASSPSPDSPYNEQFF. CDR3 bases: TGTGCCAGCAGCCCCAGCCCGGACAGTCCATACAATGAGCAGTTCTTC. Looking up the rest from reference TRBV7-9 and TRBJ2-1 gives the full variable domain: DTGVSQNPRHKITKRGQNVTFRCDPISEHNRLYWYRQTLGQGPEFLTYFQNEAQLEKSRLLSDRFSAERPKGSFSTLEIQRTEQGDSAMYLCASSPSPDSPYNEQFFGPGTRLTVL.

This chain links TRBV12-3 or TRBV12-4 with TRBJ1-2, with 11 bases lining up with TRBD1. This CDR3 region has 18 residues. The trim removed 5 bases at V and 5 bases at J, leaving 16 bases unmatched. The CDR3, as DNA: TGTGCCAGCAGTCCCCCGGACAGGGGGCTGGTTAGAATATATGGCTACACCTTC. Amino acids: CASSPPDRGLVRIYGYTF.

At least ten counts were recorded for this clonotype. The chain has TRBV6-2 or TRBV6-3 and TRBJ1-1, with D possibly being TRBD1 (5 bases). CDR1 MNHEY and CDR2 SVGEGT come from the germline V gene. The CDR3 is 13 amino acids. Between the trimmed V and J ends, which lost 7 bases and 1 base, there was a span of 10 bases. Here the CDR3 DNA reads TGTGCCAGCACCATGGGGGAGAACACTGAAGCTTTCTTT. Its protein product is CASTMGENTEAFF.

This clonotype showed up just a few times. The chain has TRBV6-2 or TRBV6-3 and TRBJ2-7; 7 bases are shared with TRBD2. Germline trimming cut 7 bases from V and 3 bases from J; bases unmatched to any gene: 9. This CDR3 contains 14 residues. The germline V gene has CDR1 MNHEY and CDR2 SVGEGT. CDR3 residues: CASKGEGGFYEQYF. The CDR3 bases are TGTGCCAGCAAAGGGGAGGGCGGTTTCTACGAGCAGTACTTC.

This clonotype was counted only a few times. V gene TRBV6-5 combines with J gene TRBJ1-2; unclear D gene. The CDR3 is 13 residues long. Trimming left V 0 bases short and J 4 bases short, with 6 bases between. Germline assignment: CDR1 MNHEY and CDR2 SVGAGI. The CDR3 coding sequence is TGTGCCAGCAGTTACTCGGGCAGCTATGGCTACACCTTC. It yields the protein CASSYSGSYGYTF.

This clonotype was observed a handful of times. The V call is TRBV5-6, the J call TRBJ1-1; D remains ambiguous. CDR3 length: 14 amino acids. The germline gives CDR1 SGHDT, CDR2 YYEEEE. Trimming left V 0 bases short and J 3 bases short, with 9 bases between. In DNA form, the CDR3 reads TGTGCCAGCAGCTTGGCATACCTGCACACTGAAGCTTTCTTT. Protein product: CASSLAYLHTEAFF.

In its sample, this clonotype was seen a few times. The V call is TRBV27, the J call TRBJ2-5; tentatively, D is TRBD1 (6 bases). Germline values: CDR1 MNHEY, CDR2 SMNVEV (reference sequence). Deletions cut 4 bases from V and 5 bases from J, with 17 bases between. The CDR3 has 15 amino acids. In DNA form, the CDR3 reads TGTGCCAGCAGTTATAACAGGGCGTCGTTGGAGACCCAGTACTTC. Translating it yields CASSYNRASLETQYF.

This clonotype showed up just once. The CDR3 ends on some other residue instead of the conserved phenylalanine or tryptophan, so this is likely a read error. The rearrangement joins TRBV7-9 to TRBJ2-3; D unclear. Germline CDR1 SEHNR, CDR2 FQNEAQ (reference sequence). This CDR3 has 13 amino acids. Trimming shortened V by 5 bases and J by 6 bases, and 12 bases separated the two germline ends. CDR3 nucleotides: TGTGCCAGCAGCACCGTAGAGCTTGATACGCAGTATATT. Its protein is CASSTVELDTQYI.

The count of this clonotype is one. The chain carries TRBV7-9 and TRBJ1-1; 12 bases map to TRBD1. Germline trimming cut 4 bases from V and 4 bases from J; bases unmatched to any gene: 7. Germline CDR1 is SEHNR and CDR2 is FQNEAQ (reference sequence). This CDR3 contains 16 residues. The DNA of the CDR3 is TGTGCCAGCAGCTCCCGGGACAGGGGGCAGGGCACTGAAGCTTTCTTT. Encoded protein: CASSSRDRGQGTEAFF. Full variable domain (rest looked up from reference TRBV7-9 and TRBJ1-1): DTGVSQNPRHKITKRGQNVTFRCDPISEHNRLYWYRQTLGQGPEFLTYFQNEAQLEKSRLLSDRFSAERPKGSFSTLEIQRTEQGDSAMYLCASSSRDRGQGTEAFFGQGTRLTVV.

J is TRBJ1-1 and V is TRBV6-2 or TRBV6-3; D perhaps matches TRBD1 (6 bases). The CDR3 covers 14 residues. In germline, CDR1 is MNHEY, CDR2 SVGEGT. Trimming took off 3 bases at V and 4 bases at J, with 12 bases between the two ends. DNA of the CDR3: TGTGCCAGCAGTTATGTCGGAGGGGGCACTGAAGCTTTCTTT. Translated, it gives CASSYVGGGTEAFF.

This clonotype was seen a handful of times. The chain carries TRBV4-1 and TRBJ1-2; D gene ambiguous. Looked up from germline, CDR1 is MGHRA and CDR2 is YSYEKL. There are 14 residues in the CDR3. V dropped 0 bases and J dropped 4 bases, with 9 bases sitting between them. The CDR3 DNA is TGCGCCAGCAGCCAAGAGGGCCGCTTCTATGGCTACACCTTC. Its protein product is CASSQEGRFYGYTF.

This clonotype turned up a few times. V is TRBV19 and J is TRBJ2-7, with 7 nucleotides matching TRBD1. Germline CDR1 LNHDA, CDR2 SQIVND (reference sequence). This CDR3 contains 14 residues. J gave up 1 base and V 6 bases, and 6 bases lay outside the gene matches. The CDR3 nucleotides are TGTGCCAGTAGCTTGACGGGACAGTCCTACGAGCAGTACTTC. Protein product: CASSLTGQSYEQYF.